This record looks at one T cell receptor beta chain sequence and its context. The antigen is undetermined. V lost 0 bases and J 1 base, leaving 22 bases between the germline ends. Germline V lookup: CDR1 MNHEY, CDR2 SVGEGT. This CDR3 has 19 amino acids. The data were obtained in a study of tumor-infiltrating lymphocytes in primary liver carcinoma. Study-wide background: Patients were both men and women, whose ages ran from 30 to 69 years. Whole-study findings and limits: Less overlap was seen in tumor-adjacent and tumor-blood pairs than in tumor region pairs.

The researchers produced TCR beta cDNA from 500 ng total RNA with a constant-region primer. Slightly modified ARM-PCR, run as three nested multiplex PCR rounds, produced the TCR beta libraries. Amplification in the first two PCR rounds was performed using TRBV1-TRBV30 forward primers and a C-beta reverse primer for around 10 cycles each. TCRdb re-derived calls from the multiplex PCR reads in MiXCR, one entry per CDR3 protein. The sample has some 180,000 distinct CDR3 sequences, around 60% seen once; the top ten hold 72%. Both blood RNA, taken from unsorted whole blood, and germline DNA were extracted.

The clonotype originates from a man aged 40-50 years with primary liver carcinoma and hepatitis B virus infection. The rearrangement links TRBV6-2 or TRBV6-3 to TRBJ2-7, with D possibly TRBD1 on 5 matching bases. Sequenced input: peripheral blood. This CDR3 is CASSYSLHKRQPFSYEQYF. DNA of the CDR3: TGTGCCAGCAGTTACTCCCTTCACAAGAGACAGCCTTTTTCCTACGAGCAGTACTTC.